Listed below are T cell receptor beta chains from one sample, sequenced in a study of Graves' ophthalmopathy and Graves' hyperthyroidism. TCRdb ran MiXCR on the multiplex PCR reads and lists one entry per CDR3 protein. The sample has some 750,000 distinct CDR3 sequences; around 40% are singletons. Sample: peripheral blood. These receptors were taken from an adult man with Graves' ophthalmopathy. Both conserved end residues are part of each CDR3.

TRBV9 | CASSERDRTEAFF
TRBV19 | CASSISGIETQYF
TRBV10-2 | CASSESLGTGELFF
TRBV7-9 | CASSGQTRGGYTF
TRBV15 | CATSNPSGWRHF
TRBV7-8 | CASSLWASGSGETQYF
TRBV5-4 | CASSPEGVGETQYF
TRBV11-2 | CASSLIIESFYGYTF
TRBV5-1 | CASSSVRGLGYEQYF
TRBV7-8 | CASSLSETYEQYF
TRBV29-1 | CSGIDRSAAFF
TRBV10-3 | CAISEVKEVYEQYF
TRBV7-2 | CASSSSRQVQPFEQYF
TRBV19 | CASISDRASLGYSPLHF
TRBV20-1 | CSARGGDEAFF
TRBV7-9 | CASSYQGSYQAFF
TRBV6-5 | CASRYSSYEQYF
TRBV7-3 | CASSVDGSTFYGYTF
TRBV25-1 | CASVRNTEAGGYTF
TRBV6-2/TRBV6-3 | CASSYVGTGVNYGYTF
TRBV24-1 | CASSPGDVNQPQHF
TRBV29-1 | CSVQGGAGISYNEQFF
TRBV11-2 | CASSRRIAGHTDTQYF
TRBV7-9 | CAISQLAGNYEQYF
TRBV2 | CASSTQGNYEQYF
TRBV15 | CATSRGGVILELFF
TRBV19 | CASSTGQGAFF
TRBV5-5 | CASSRTGGSGNTIYF
TRBV20-1 | CSARDRHRYWNYGYTF
TRBV19 | CASSILGNSGASVLTF
TRBV7-9 | CASSERGGLREQYF
TRBV24-1 | CATSDSRRVNQPQHF
TRBV7-2 | CASSHRFAKTQHF
TRBV7-9 | CASSQDSRGPNVLTF
TRBV6-1 | CASSEVINRGAEAFF
TRBV20-1 | CSAPASGYSYEQYF
TRBV29-1 | CSGTGGTEAFF
TRBV4-3 | CASSQDLGGAGANVLTF
TRBV7-9 | CASSQAQGVYQETQYF
TRBV7-8 | CASSSTGGRELFF
TRBV5-5 | CASSNHYEQYF
TRBV24-1 | CATSDSGMGGDQPQHF
TRBV10-3 | CAISAISNRDSRSPLHF
TRBV25-1 | CASSEWGRGEAFF
TRBV7-9 | CASSYHSTDTQYF
TRBV29-1 | CSVVYSGFGTEAFF
TRBV6-5 | CASSYGGPGSEAFF
TRBV6-1 | CASRHSASYEQYF
TRBV7-9 | CASSLFPALETQYF
TRBV20-1 | CSADSGGITYEQYF